This TCR beta chain was identified in a study of T cell repertoires in ileal Crohn's disease. Per sample, 500 to 650 nanograms of biopsy DNA were TCRB immunosequenced. Profiled with immunoSEQ multiplex PCR; TCRdb holds only in-frame clones, not every one. There are about 7,000 clones in the sample; 60% to 75% occur only once, and around 18% lies in the top ten. This clone was seen just once. Its antigen is unidentified. Patients were adults with ileal or ileocolonic Crohn's disease needing resection. Trimming left V 6 bases short and J 6 bases short, with 15 bases between. The length of the CDR3 is 14 residues. Per germline, CDR1 MNHEY and CDR2 SVGAGI. Study-wide findings and caveats: Active smokers at surgery had more clonal expansions than non-smokers.

V is TRBV6-5 and J is TRBJ1-5; unclear D gene. The material sequenced was ileal tissue. The receptor was derived from an adult with Crohn's disease. CDR3 protein: CASRGWTEGQPQHF. In nucleotides, the CDR3 is TGTGCCAGCAGGGGGTGGACGGAGGGTCAGCCCCAGCATTTT.